The clone carrying this TCR beta chain has more than one count but fewer than ten. Its antigen is not identified. The length of the CDR3 is 15 residues. V was clipped by 0 bases and J by 5 bases, with 13 bases between them. Germline CDR1 LGHDT, CDR2 YNNKEL (reference sequence). Preparation of TCR beta libraries was done by quantitative 5'-RACE with molecular barcodes. MiXCR, applied by TCRdb to the 5' RACE reads, yields one record per CDR3 protein. The table records fewer than 400,000 distinct CDR3 sequences, less than 9.5% of them present only once. The record originates from a study of CD8 T cells in ankylosing spondylitis. Study conclusions and caveats: A motif in TCR beta, a set of 8 or 9 highly homologous variants, appeared characteristic of ankylosing spondylitis blood. Some of these motif variants have turned up before, in reports on reactive arthritis synovial fluid and blood. Significant enrichment of disease-linked clones was reported in matched ankylosing spondylitis synovial fluid.

The source material was blood, either unsorted or a sorted T cell fraction (not recorded which). The chain couples TRBV3-1 to TRBJ1-1; maybe TRBD1 (6 bases). The sequence was collected from a male donor with ankylosing spondylitis. The CDR3 sequence is CASSQDLGRGTEAFF. The CDR3 DNA is TGTGCCAGCAGCCAAGATCTCGGCAGGGGAACTGAAGCTTTCTTT.